This record covers a single T cell receptor beta chain. The data were obtained in a study of blood T cell repertoires in COVID-19. For the study at large: Both acute and convalescent COVID-19 samples were obtained from the United States, Italy and Spain. Sources were T cells, B-cell-depleted T cells, or PBMCs; the material itself was cDNA or gDNA.

V was trimmed by 3 bases and J by 8 bases, leaving 10 bases between them. Per germline, CDR1 LNHDA and CDR2 SQIVND (reference sequence). This CDR3 spans 13 amino acids. Authors' analysis steps: It was from reference gene primer amplification that nucleated cell counts were estimated. Sequencing was performed with immunoSEQ multiplex PCR; in TCRdb, only in-frame clones are kept and a portion is missing. Clone size and the V and J calls come from that table; the DNA yielded D and trimming. The sample includes over 95,000 clones, about 85% of them seen just once. The source is a woman aged 60-75 years with COVID-19, enrolled during active disease. This chain uses TRBV19 with TRBJ2-2, with D tentatively TRBD1 (5 bases). Material for sequencing was peripheral blood. This CDR3 reads CASSIQTVGELFF. The CDR3 DNA sequence: TGTGCCAGTAGTATCCAGACAGTTGGGGAGCTGTTTTTT.